Sequencing of this T cell receptor beta chain was carried out in a study of blood T cell repertoires in COVID-19. Study-wide context: PBMCs, B-cell-depleted T cells, or T cells were the source of the cDNA or gDNA that made up the material.

TCRdb's copy holds only in-frame clones and misses some; the assay was immunoSEQ multiplex PCR. Here the sample spans under 200,000 clones, about 90% being singletons. This CDR3 contains 15 residues. V was clipped by 3 bases and J by 5 bases, with 14 bases between them. Germline V gene sequence: CDR1 PRHDT, CDR2 FYEKMQ (reference sequence). Cohort assignment relied on participant-reported clinical history. Each recovered donor of Cohort 3 presented with two negative PCRs, clearance, or symptom resolution. This clonotype was sampled from a woman under 30 who had recovered from COVID-19. The sample was PBMCs or T cells enriched from blood (not recorded which). The chain is built from TRBV13 and TRBJ2-1; the D gene is possibly TRBD2 (6 bases). The CDR3 bases are TGTGCCAGCAGCTTGACCGGGGGTATAAACAATGAGCAGTTCTTC. Translation gives CASSLTGGINNEQFF.